The text below deals with one T cell receptor (beta chain). This sample was included in a study of T cell changes during pregnancy in multiple sclerosis. Clones were read by immunoSEQ multiplex PCR, and TCRdb kept only the in-frame ones, dropping some. Of 55,000 to 70,000 clones listed, 91% were seen once; the top ten hold approximately 1.5%. V shed 4 bases and J shed 15 bases, with 16 bases lying between them. This CDR3 has 12 amino acids. The germline gives CDR1 SNHLY, CDR2 FYNNEI. Sequenced here: peripheral blood, sampled in the third trimester of pregnancy. The rearrangement uses TRBV2 and TRBJ2-1, with D possibly TRBD2 on 5 matching bases. The sequence was obtained from a female donor in good health, enrolled as a control in a pregnancy study. For the CDR3, the DNA is TGTGCCAGCAGTGCCCTCGCGGGCGTGTGGTTCTTC. It encodes CASSALAGVWFF.